The source of this TCR beta chain is a study of T cell responses to AZD1222 COVID-19 vaccine. Study outcomes and limitations: Spike-spanning, vaccine-associated CD4 TCRs were dominant at 160-218 and 743-854.

V was pared by 2 bases and J by 1 base, with 14 bases between. The germline V gene encodes CDR1 SGHVS and CDR2 FQNEAQ. CDR3 length: 16 amino acids. Some clones are missing from TCRdb's copy, which holds only in-frame ones; the method was immunoSEQ multiplex PCR. The table lists fewer than 45,000 clones, 75% to 85% of them singletons. Note on this clone: Its antigen is unidentified.

The sequence was collected from an adult in good health. Source: peripheral blood, taken on day 0 of AZD1222 vaccination. The rearrangement joins TRBV7-8 to TRBJ1-1; D is unclear. The CDR3 loop is CASSLWVNLPNTEAFF. CDR3 in DNA: TGTGCCAGCAGCTTATGGGTAAACCTCCCGAACACTGAAGCTTTCTTT.